This is a list of T cell receptor beta chains from one sample in a study of read filtering for tumor transcriptome and immune sequencing. TCRdb used MiXCR to reprocess the reads, holding one entry per CDR3 protein. The sample yields about 46,000 distinct CDR3 sequences, roughly 20% seen once. The specimen was a population of CD138-negative cells sorted from bone marrow. These receptors were taken from a donor at least 40 years old with multiple myeloma. The CDR3 runs from the conserved cysteine through the conserved F or W. A D gene is named only where the DNA matches it firmly. Clone size is stated in some rows and not others, as once, few, many or a class when expanded.

CDR3 | DNA | J | D | size | V
CASSSPGLATNEQFF | TGCGCCAGCAGCTCCCCGGGACTAGCTACTAATGAGCAGTTCTTC | TRBJ2-1 | TRBD2 | - | TRBV5-1
CASSHNEKLFF | TGTGCCAGCAGCCATAATGAAAAACTGTTTTTT | TRBJ1-4 | - | many | TRBV12-3/TRBV12-4
CSARQGEIGELFF | TGCAGTGCTAGACAGGGGGAAATCGGGGAGCTGTTTTTT | TRBJ2-2 | TRBD1 | many | TRBV20-1
CASSLSGLVVQYF | TGTGCCAGCAGTTTATCCGGTCTCGTTGTGCAGTACTTC | TRBJ2-7 | - | - | TRBV28
CASSQVAGLYQETQYF | TGTGCCAGCAGCCAAGTAGCGGGCTTGTACCAAGAGACCCAGTACTTC | TRBJ2-5 | TRBD2 | many | TRBV3-1
CASSLFMGGDEQFF | TGTGCCAGCAGCTTATTCATGGGAGGAGATGAGCAGTTCTTC | TRBJ2-1 | - | - | TRBV7-2
CSARDWSGRDSYNEQFF | TGCAGTGCTAGAGATTGGAGCGGGAGGGACTCCTACAATGAGCAGTTCTTC | TRBJ2-1 | TRBD2 | - | TRBV20-1
CASSGTSGTSDTQYF | TGTGCCAGCAGTGGGACTAGCGGGACGTCAGATACGCAGTATTTT | TRBJ2-3 | TRBD2 | few | TRBV25-1
CASTVAGAGTGELFF | TGCGCCAGCACTGTAGCGGGAGCGGGAACCGGGGAGCTGTTTTTT | TRBJ2-2 | TRBD2 | many | TRBV5-1
CSLTLELRETQYF | TGCAGCCTCACACTAGAGTTGCGAGAGACCCAGTACTTC | TRBJ2-5 | - | few | TRBV29-1
CASSRPMEQYF | TGTGCCAGCAGCCGCCCGATGGAGCAGTACTTC | TRBJ2-7 | - | few | TRBV3-1
CASSWGQSTNEKLFF | TGTGCCAGCAGCTGGGGACAGTCAACTAATGAAAAACTGTTTTTT | TRBJ1-4 | TRBD1 | many | TRBV13
CASSVLVGDTQYF | TGTGCCAGCAGCGTACTAGTAGGAGATACGCAGTATTTT | TRBJ2-3 | - | few | TRBV28
CASSHGLAGVYEQYF | TGCGCCAGCAGCCATGGACTAGCGGGAGTGTACGAGCAGTACTTC | TRBJ2-7 | TRBD2 | many | TRBV4-3